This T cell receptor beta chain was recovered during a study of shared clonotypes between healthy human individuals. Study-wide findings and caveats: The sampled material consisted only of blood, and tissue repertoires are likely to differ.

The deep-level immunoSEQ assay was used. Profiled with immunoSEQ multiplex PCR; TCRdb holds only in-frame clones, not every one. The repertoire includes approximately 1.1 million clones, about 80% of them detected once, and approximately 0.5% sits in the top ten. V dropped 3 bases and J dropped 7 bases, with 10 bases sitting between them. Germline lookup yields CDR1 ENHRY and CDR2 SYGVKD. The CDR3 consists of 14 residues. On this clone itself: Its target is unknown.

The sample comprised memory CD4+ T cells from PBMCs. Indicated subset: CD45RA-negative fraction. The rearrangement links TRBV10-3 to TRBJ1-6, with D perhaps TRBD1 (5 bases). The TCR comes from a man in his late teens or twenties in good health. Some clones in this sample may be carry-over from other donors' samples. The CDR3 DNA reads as TGTGCCATCAGTGATGGGGGGGGAAATTCACCCCTCCACTTT. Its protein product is CAISDGGGNSPLHF.